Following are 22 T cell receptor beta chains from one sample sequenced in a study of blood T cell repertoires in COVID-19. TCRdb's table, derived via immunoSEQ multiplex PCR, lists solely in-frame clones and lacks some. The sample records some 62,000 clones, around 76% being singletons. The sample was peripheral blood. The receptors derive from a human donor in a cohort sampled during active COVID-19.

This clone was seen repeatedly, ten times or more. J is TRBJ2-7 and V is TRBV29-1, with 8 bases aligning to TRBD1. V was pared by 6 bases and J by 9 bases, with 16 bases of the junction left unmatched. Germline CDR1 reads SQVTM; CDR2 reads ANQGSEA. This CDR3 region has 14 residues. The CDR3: CSVSPRPGGSGQYF. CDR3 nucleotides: TGCAGCGTCTCCCCCCGGCCAGGGGGCTCCGGGCAGTACTTC.

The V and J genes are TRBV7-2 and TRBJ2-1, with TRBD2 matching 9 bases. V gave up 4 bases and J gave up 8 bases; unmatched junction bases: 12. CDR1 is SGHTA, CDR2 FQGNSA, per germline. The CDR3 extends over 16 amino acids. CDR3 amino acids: CASSSQRRGGRDEQFF. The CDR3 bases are TGTGCCAGCAGCTCCCAGAGGCGGGGGGGTCGCGATGAGCAGTTCTTC.

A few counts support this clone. DNA for the CDR3: TGTGCCACCAGGACAGGGAGACGGTACACCATATATTTT. This codes for CATRTGRRYTIYF. The chain carries TRBV12-3 or TRBV12-4 and TRBJ1-3; TRBD1 matches at 8 bases. The CDR3 extends over 13 amino acids. V gave up 10 bases and J gave up 8 bases; unmatched junction bases: 10.

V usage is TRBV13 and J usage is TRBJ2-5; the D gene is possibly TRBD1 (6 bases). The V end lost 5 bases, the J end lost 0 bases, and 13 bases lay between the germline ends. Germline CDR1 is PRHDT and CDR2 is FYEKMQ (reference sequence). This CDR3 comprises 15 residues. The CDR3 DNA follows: TGTGCCAGCAGCATCACAGGGCTGAACCAAGAGACCCAGTACTTC. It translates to CASSITGLNQETQYF.

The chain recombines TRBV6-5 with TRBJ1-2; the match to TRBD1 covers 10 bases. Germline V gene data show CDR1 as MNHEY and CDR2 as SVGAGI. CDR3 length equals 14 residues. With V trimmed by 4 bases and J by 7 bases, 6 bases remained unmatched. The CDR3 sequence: CASSFDRGQGGYTF. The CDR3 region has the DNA TGTGCCAGCAGTTTCGACAGGGGGCAGGGTGGCTACACCTTC.

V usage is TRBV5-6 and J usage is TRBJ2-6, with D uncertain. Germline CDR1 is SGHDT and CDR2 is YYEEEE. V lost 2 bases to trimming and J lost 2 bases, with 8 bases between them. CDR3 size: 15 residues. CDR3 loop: CASSFRWAGANVLTF. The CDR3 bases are TGTGCCAGCAGCTTCAGGTGGGCTGGGGCCAACGTCCTGACTTTC.

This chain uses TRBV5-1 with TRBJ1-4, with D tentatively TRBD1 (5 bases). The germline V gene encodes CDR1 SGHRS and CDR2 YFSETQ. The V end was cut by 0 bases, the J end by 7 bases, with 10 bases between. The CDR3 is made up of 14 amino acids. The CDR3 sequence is CASSLGYGGEKLFF. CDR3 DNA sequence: TGCGCCAGCAGCTTGGGCTACGGGGGTGAAAAACTGTTTTTT.

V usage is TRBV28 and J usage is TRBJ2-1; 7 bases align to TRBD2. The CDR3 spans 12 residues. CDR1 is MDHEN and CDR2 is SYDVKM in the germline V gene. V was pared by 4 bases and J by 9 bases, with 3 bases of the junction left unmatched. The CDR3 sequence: CASSWGGTEQFF. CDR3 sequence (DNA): TGTGCCAGCAGTTGGGGGGGGACTGAGCAGTTCTTC.

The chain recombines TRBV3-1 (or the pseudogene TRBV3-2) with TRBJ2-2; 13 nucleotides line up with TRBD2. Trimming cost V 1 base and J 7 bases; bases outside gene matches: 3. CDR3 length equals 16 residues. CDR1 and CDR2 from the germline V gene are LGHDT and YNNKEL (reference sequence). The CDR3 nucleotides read TGTGCCAGCAGCCAAGGGACTAGCGGGGGTCGCGGGGAGCTGTTTTTT. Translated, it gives CASSQGTSGGRGELFF.

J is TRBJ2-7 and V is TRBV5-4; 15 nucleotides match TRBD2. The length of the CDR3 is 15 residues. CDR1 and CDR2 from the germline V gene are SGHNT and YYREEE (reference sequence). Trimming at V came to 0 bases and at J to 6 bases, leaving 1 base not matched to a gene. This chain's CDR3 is CASSLEGLAGGEQYF. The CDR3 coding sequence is TGTGCCAGCAGCTTGGAGGGACTAGCGGGGGGCGAGCAGTACTTC.

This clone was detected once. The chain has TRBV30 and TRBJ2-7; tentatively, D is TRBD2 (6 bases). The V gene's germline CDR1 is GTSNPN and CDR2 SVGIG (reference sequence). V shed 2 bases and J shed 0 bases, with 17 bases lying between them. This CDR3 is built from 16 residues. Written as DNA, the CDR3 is TGTGCCTGGAGTTTGGGGTGGGGGGTGAGCTCCTACGAGCAGTACTTC. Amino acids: CAWSLGWGVSSYEQYF.

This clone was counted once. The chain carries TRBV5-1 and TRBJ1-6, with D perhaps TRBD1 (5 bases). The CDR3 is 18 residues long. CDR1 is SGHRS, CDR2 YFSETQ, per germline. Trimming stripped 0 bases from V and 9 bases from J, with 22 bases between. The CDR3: CASSLASAGSILGSPLHF. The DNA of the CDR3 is TGCGCCAGCAGCTTGGCCTCGGCAGGGTCGATTCTCGGTTCACCCCTCCACTTT.

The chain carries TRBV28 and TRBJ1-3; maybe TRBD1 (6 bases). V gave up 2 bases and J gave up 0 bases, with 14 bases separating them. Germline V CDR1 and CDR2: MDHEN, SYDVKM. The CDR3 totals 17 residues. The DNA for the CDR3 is TGTGCCAGCAGTTTAAGACCTACAGGGAGCTCTGGAAACACCATATATTTT. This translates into CASSLRPTGSSGNTIYF.

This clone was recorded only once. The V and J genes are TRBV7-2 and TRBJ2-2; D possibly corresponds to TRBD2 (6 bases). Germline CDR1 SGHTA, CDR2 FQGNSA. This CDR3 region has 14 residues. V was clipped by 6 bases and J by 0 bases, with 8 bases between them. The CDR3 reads CASRVAANTGELFF. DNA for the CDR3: TGTGCCAGCAGGGTAGCGGCGAACACCGGGGAGCTGTTTTTT.

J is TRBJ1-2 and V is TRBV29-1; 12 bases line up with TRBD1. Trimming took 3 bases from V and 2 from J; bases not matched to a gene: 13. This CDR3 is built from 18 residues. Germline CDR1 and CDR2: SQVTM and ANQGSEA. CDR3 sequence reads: CSVDLAGQGALSNYGYTF. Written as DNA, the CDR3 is TGCAGCGTTGACCTTGCGGGACAGGGGGCGTTATCGAACTATGGCTACACCTTC.

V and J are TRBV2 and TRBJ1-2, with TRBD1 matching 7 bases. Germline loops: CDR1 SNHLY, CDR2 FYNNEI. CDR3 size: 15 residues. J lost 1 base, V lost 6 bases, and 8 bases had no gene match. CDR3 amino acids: CASSPETGLNYGYTF. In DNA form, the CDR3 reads TGTGCCAGCAGCCCTGAGACAGGGCTTAACTATGGCTACACCTTC.

The CDR3 protein is CASSLGQGIGYTF. The CDR3 nucleotides are TGTGCCAGCAGCTTAGGGCAGGGAATAGGCTACACCTTC. This chain joins TRBV3-1 (or the pseudogene TRBV3-2) and TRBJ1-2; tentatively, D is TRBD1 (5 bases). The germline CDR1 and CDR2 sequences are LGHDT and YNNKEL (reference sequence). The CDR3 sequence is 13 residues long. V was pared by 5 bases and J by 8 bases, with 15 bases between.

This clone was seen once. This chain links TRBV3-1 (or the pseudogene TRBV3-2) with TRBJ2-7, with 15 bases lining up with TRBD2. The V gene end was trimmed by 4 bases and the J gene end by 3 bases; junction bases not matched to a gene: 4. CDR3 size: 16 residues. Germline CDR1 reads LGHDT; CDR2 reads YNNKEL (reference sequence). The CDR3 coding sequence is TGTGCCAGCAGCCCTCAGGGACTAGCGGGGGGCTACGAGCAGTACTTC. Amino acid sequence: CASSPQGLAGGYEQYF.

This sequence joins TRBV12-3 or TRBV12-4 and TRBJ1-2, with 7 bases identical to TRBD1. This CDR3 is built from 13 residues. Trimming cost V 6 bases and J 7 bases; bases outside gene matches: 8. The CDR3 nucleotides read TGTGCCAGCAGCCACGGTACAGGGGCTGGCTACACCTTC. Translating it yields CASSHGTGAGYTF.

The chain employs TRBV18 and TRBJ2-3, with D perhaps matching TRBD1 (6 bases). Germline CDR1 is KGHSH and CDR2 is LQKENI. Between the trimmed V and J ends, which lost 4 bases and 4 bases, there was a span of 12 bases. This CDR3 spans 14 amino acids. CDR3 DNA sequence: TGTGCCAGCTCACAAGAGACAGGAGCAGATACGCAGTATTTT. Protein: CASSQETGADTQYF.

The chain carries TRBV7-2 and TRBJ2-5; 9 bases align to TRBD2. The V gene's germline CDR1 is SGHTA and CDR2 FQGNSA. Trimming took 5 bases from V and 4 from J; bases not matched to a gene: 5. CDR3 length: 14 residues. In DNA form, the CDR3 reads TGTGCCAGCAGCCTGGGACTAGCCCCAGAGACCCAGTACTTC. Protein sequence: CASSLGLAPETQYF. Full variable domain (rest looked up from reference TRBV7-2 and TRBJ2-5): GAGVSQSPSNKVTEKGKDVELRCDPISGHTALYWYRQSLGQGLEFLIYFQGNSAPDKSGLPSDRFSAERTGGSVSTLTIQRTQQEDSAVYLCASSLGLAPETQYFGPGTRLLVL.

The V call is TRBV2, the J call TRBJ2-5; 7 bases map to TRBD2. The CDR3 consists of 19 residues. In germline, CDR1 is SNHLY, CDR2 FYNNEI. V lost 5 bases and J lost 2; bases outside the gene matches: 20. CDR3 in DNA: TGTGCCAGCAGTCTTTCCCTCGGGGGGTACGCGGCCTCACAAGAGACCCAGTACTTC. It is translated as CASSLSLGGYAASQETQYF. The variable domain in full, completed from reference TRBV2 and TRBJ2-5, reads EPEVTQTPSHQVTQMGQEVILRCVPISNHLYFYWYRQILGQKVEFLVSFYNNEISEKSEIFDDQFSVERPDGSNFTLKIRSTKLEDSAMYFCASSLSLGGYAASQETQYFGPGTRLLVL.